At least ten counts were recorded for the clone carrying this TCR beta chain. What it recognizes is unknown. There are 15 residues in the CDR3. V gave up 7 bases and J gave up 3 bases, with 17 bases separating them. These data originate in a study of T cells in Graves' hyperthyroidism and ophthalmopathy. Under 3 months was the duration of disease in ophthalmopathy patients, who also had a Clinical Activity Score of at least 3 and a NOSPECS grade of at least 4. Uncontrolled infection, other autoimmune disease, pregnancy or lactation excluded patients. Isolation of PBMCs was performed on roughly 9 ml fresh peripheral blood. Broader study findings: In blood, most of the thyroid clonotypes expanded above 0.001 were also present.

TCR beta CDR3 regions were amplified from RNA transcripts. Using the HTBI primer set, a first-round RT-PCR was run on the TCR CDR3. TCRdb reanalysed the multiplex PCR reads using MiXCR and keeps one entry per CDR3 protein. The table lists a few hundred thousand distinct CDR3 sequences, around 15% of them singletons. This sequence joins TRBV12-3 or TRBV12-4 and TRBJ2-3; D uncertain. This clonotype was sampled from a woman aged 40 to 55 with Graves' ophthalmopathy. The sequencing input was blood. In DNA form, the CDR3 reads TGTGCCAGCACCGATCGCATGGGGTCGACAGATACGCAGTATTTT. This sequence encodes CASTDRMGSTDTQYF.